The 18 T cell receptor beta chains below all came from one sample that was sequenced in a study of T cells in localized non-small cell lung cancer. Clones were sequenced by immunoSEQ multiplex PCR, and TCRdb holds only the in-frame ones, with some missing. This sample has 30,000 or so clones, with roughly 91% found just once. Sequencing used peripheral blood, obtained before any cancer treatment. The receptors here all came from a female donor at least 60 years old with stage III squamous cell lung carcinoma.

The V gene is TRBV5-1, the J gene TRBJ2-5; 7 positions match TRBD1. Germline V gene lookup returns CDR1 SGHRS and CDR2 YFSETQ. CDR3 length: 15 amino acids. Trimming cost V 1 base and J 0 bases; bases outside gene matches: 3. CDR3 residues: CASSLLGTDQETQYF. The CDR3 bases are TGCGCCAGCAGCTTGTTAGGGACAGACCAAGAGACCCAGTACTTC.

The CDR3 nucleotides read TGTGCCAGCTCACGCCGGACAGGGAACACTGAAGCTTTCTTT. Protein product: CASSRRTGNTEAFF. The V call is TRBV18, the J call TRBJ1-1, with 7 bases aligning to TRBD1. V shed 4 bases and J 1 base; nucleotides not matched to a gene: 3. The CDR3 has 14 amino acids. CDR1 and CDR2 from the germline V gene are KGHSH and LQKENI.

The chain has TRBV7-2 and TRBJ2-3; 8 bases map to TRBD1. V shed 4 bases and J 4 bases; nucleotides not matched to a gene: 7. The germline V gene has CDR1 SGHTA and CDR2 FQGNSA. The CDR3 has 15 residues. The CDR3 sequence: CASSWQGASADTQYF. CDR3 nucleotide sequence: TGTGCCAGCAGCTGGCAGGGGGCTAGTGCAGATACGCAGTATTTT.

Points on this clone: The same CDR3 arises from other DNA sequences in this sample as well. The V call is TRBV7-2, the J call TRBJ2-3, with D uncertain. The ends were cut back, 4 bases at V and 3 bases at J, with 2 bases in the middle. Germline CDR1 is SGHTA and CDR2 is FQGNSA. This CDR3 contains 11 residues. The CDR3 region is CASSSTDTQYF. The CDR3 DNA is TGTGCCAGCAGCTCAACAGATACGCAGTATTTT.

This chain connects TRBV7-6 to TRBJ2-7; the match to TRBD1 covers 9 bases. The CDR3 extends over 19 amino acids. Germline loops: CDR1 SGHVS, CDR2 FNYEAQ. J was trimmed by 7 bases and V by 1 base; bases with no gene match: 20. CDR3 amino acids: CASSLVSGAGGTGWDEQYF. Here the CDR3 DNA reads TGTGCCAGCAGCTTAGTTTCTGGTGCAGGAGGGACAGGGTGGGATGAGCAGTACTTC.

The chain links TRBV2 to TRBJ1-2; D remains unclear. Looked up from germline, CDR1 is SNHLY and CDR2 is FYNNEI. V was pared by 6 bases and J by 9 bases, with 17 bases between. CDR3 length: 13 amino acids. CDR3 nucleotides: TGTGCCAGCAGCGCCGCCCGCCGGCCCAGCTACACCTTC. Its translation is CASSAARRPSYTF.

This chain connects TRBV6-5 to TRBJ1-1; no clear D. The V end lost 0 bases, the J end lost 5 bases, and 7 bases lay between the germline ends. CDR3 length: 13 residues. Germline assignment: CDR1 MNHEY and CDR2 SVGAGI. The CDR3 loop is CASSYSRTTEAFF. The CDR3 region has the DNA TGTGCCAGCAGTTACTCGCGGACTACTGAAGCTTTCTTT.

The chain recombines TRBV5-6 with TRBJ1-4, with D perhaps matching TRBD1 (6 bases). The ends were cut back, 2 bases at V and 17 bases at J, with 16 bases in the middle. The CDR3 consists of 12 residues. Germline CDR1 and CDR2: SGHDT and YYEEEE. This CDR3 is CASSLSAGAGFF. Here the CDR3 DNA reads TGTGCCAGCAGCTTAAGTGCAGGGGCCGGTTTTTTT.

CDR3 protein: CASSLMSGGEAFF. CDR3 sequence (DNA): TGTGCCAGCAGCTTAATGTCAGGAGGTGAAGCTTTCTTT. This chain joins TRBV7-9 and TRBJ1-1; D not certain. The ends were cut back, 2 bases at V and 7 bases at J, with 11 bases in the middle. The CDR3 has 13 residues. CDR1 and CDR2 (germline): SEHNR, FQNEAQ (reference sequence).

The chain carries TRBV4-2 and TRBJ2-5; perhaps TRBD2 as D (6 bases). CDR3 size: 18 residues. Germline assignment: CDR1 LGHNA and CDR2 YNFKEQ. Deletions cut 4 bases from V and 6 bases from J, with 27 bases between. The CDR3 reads CASSPPPQRPGLYQTQYF. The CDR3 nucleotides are TGTGCCAGCAGCCCTCCCCCGCAGCGTCCGGGACTCTATCAGACCCAGTACTTC.

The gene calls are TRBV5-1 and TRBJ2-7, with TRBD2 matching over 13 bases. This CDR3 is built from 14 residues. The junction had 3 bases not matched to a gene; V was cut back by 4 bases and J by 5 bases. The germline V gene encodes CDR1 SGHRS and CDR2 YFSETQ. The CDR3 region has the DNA TGCGCCAGCAGCGCGGGACTAGCGGGACACGAGCAGTACTTC. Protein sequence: CASSAGLAGHEQYF.

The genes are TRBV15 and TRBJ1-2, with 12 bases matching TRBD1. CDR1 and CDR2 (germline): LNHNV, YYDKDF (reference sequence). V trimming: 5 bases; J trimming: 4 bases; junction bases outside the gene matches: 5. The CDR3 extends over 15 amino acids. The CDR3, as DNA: TGTGCCACCAGCGGGGGGACAGGGGGCATCTATGGCTACACCTTC. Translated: CATSGGTGGIYGYTF.

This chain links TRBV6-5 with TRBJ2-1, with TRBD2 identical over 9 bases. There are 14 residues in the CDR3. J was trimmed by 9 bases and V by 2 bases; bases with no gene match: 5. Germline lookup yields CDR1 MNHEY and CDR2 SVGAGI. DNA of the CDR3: TGTGCCAGCAGTTACGCGGGGGGGCCAGGTGAGCAGTTCTTC. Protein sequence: CASSYAGGPGEQFF.

The CDR3 region has the DNA TGCAGCGTTGTGATGCTAGCGGGAGGCCAAGAGACCCAGTACTTC. Translating gives CSVVMLAGGQETQYF. The chain employs TRBV29-1 and TRBJ2-5; 11 positions match TRBD2. J gave up 1 base and V 4 bases, and 5 bases lay outside the gene matches. The CDR3 loop spans 15 amino acids. Germline CDR1 is SQVTM and CDR2 is ANQGSEA.

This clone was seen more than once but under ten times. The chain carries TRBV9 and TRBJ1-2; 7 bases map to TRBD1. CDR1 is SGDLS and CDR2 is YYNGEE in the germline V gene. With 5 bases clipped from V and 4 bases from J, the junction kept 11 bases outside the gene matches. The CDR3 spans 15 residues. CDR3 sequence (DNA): TGTGCCAGCAGTCCCTCCCCGGGACAGATCTATGGCTACACCTTC. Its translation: CASSPSPGQIYGYTF.

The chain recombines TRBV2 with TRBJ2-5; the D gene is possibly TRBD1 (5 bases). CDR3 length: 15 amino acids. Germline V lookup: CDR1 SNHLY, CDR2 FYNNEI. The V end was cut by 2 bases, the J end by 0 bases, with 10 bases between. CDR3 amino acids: CASSEMATDQETQYF. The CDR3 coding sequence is TGTGCCAGCAGTGAAATGGCGACAGACCAAGAGACCCAGTACTTC.

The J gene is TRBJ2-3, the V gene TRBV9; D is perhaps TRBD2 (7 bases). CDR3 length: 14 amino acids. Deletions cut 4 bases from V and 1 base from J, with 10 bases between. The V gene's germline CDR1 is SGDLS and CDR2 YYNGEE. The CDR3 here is CASSPGGRTDTQYF. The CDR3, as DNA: TGTGCCAGCAGCCCGGGGGGCCGCACAGATACGCAGTATTTT.

CDR3 sequence (DNA): TGCGCCAGCAGCCAAGATGTATGGGGGGAGACTGAAGCTTTCTTT. Its translation: CASSQDVWGETEAFF. The V gene is TRBV4-3, the J gene TRBJ1-1, with D possibly TRBD1 on 5 matching bases. Trimming took 0 bases from V and 5 from J, leaving 13 bases between them. Germline V gene sequence: CDR1 LGHNA, CDR2 YSLEER. CDR3 length: 15 amino acids.